This T cell receptor beta chain is from a study of T-cell memory formation after mild COVID-19. One entry per CDR3 protein results from TCRdb running MiXCR on the 5' RACE reads. The sample records about 400,000 distinct CDR3 sequences, less than 25% being singletons. V lost 6 bases, J lost 7 bases, and 8 bases stayed unmatched. CDR3 length: 14 amino acids. A note on this clonotype: The antigen remains undetermined.

Whole-study findings and limits: Clonal second-wave expansions that peaked on day 37 had unconfirmed SARS-CoV-2 specificity. Balance between CD4 and CD8 was seen in clones contracting day 15 to 85, and a CD4+ lean was seen in later expanders. Those CD4+ clones that contracted were mainly in CM and EM (CD8+ ones in EMRA). A subset of responding clones appeared in pre-infection memory, suggesting cross-reactive memory joined.

The sample comprised PBMCs or a T cell subset sorted from them (not recorded which). The V and J genes are TRBV12-3 or TRBV12-4 and TRBJ1-4, with TRBD1 matching over 7 bases. This sequence originates from an adult woman who had mild COVID-19 (a few samples of this study predate the infection). Cell type and time point are not known. CDR3 in amino acids: CASRRDREGEKLFF. The CDR3 DNA follows: TGTGCCAGCAGGAGAGACAGGGAAGGTGAAAAACTGTTTTTT.